These T cell receptor beta chains were read from a single sample in a study of technical replicates of blood from several donors. Profiled with immunoSEQ multiplex PCR; TCRdb holds only in-frame clones, not every one. The sample carries about 100,000 clones, approximately 96% recorded once. The sample taken for sequencing was T cells isolated from PBMCs. Source of these receptors: a human donor in good health. Both conserved end residues are part of each CDR3. Each record gives: D gene, clone size, V gene, CDR3 length, J gene, CDR3 protein, CDR3 DNA. The D gene is left open where the match is weak. Expanded clones are given a class, and other clones once, few, many or no size at all.

D: TRBD2; size: once; V: TRBV7-2; length: 14; J: TRBJ2-7; CDR3: CASSRTSGNYEQYF; DNA: TGTGCCAGCAGTCGGACTAGCGGAAACTACGAGCAGTACTTC
D: -; size: -; V: TRBV7-2; length: 15; J: TRBJ2-3; CDR3: CASSLAWTHTDTQYF; DNA: TGTGCCAGCAGCTTAGCGTGGACTCACACAGATACGCAGTATTTT
D: -; size: -; V: TRBV6-6; length: 13; J: TRBJ2-7; CDR3: CASSGGSEYEQYF; DNA: TGTGCCAGCAGTGGAGGGTCAGAATACGAGCAGTACTTC
D: TRBD2; size: -; V: TRBV9; length: 15; J: TRBJ2-1; CDR3: CASSSGSGSYNEQFF; DNA: TGTGCCAGCAGTAGCGGGAGTGGGTCCTACAATGAGCAGTTCTTC
D: -; size: -; V: TRBV5-6; length: 15; J: TRBJ2-5; CDR3: CASSSPSAGEETQYF; DNA: TGTGCCAGCAGCTCTCCCTCCGCGGGTGAAGAGACCCAGTACTTC
D: -; size: -; V: TRBV7-9; length: 15; J: TRBJ1-4; CDR3: CASSRTGQTMKKLFF; DNA: TGTGCCAGCAGCCGTACAGGACAGACAATGAAGAAACTGTTTTTT
D: -; size: -; V: TRBV5-3; length: 16; J: TRBJ2-5; CDR3: CARSFWQTDLQETQYF; DNA: TGTGCCAGAAGCTTCTGGCAGACAGACCTTCAAGAGACCCAGTACTTC
D: -; size: -; V: TRBV27; length: 15; J: TRBJ2-5; CDR3: CASSSHTSFGETQYF; DNA: TGTGCCAGCAGTTCCCATACCTCCTTCGGAGAGACCCAGTACTTC
D: -; size: -; V: TRBV27; length: 13; J: TRBJ1-2; CDR3: CASSPTVNYGYTF; DNA: TGTGCCAGCAGTCCGACAGTTAACTATGGCTACACCTTC
D: -; size: once; V: TRBV5-6; length: 12; J: TRBJ2-7; CDR3: CASSLLGYEQYF; DNA: TGTGCCAGCAGCTTGCTAGGCTACGAGCAGTACTTC
D: -; size: -; V: TRBV4-2; length: 15; J: TRBJ2-7; CDR3: CASSQSTENFYEQYF; DNA: TGTGCCAGCAGCCAGTCGACAGAGAACTTTTACGAGCAGTACTTC
D: TRBD1; size: -; V: TRBV4-1; length: 17; J: TRBJ1-5; CDR3: CASSQGGQGSLGQPQHF; DNA: TGCGCCAGCAGCCAAGGGGGACAGGGGTCCCTAGGACAGCCCCAGCATTTT
D: TRBD1; size: -; V: TRBV4-2; length: 15; J: TRBJ2-4; CDR3: CASSRPGTGGNIQYF; DNA: TGTGCCAGCAGTCGCCCCGGGACAGGGGGAAACATTCAGTACTTC
D: TRBD1; size: -; V: TRBV19; length: 14; J: TRBJ1-1; CDR3: CASSSVRQGTEAFF; DNA: TGTGCCAGTAGTTCAGTTAGACAGGGAACTGAAGCTTTCTTT
D: -; size: -; V: TRBV19; length: 14; J: TRBJ2-2; CDR3: CASTVTVNTGELFF; DNA: TGTGCCAGTACTGTGACAGTAAACACCGGGGAGCTGTTTTTT
D: -; size: -; V: TRBV2; length: 12; J: TRBJ1-1; CDR3: CASSTGGTEAFF; DNA: TGTGCCAGCAGTACGGGAGGCACTGAAGCTTTCTTT
D: -; size: -; V: TRBV6-5; length: 16; J: TRBJ2-1; CDR3: CASSSHRFISYNEQFF; DNA: TGTGCCAGCAGTTCCCACCGGTTTATATCCTACAATGAGCAGTTCTTC
D: TRBD1; size: -; V: TRBV10-3; length: 15; J: TRBJ1-4; CDR3: CAIRDPGQGYEKLFF; DNA: TGTGCCATCAGAGATCCGGGACAGGGGTATGAAAAACTGTTTTTT
D: -; size: -; V: TRBV7-8; length: 15; J: TRBJ1-2; CDR3: CASSERGQIYYGYTF; DNA: TGTGCCAGCAGCGAGCGAGGACAGATCTACTATGGCTACACCTTC
D: -; size: -; V: TRBV5-6; length: 14; J: TRBJ1-3; CDR3: CASSPGFSGNTIYF; DNA: TGTGCCAGTTCCCCAGGGTTCTCTGGAAACACCATATATTTT
D: -; size: -; V: TRBV20-1; length: 11; J: TRBJ1-2; CDR3: CSARPQDGYTF; DNA: TGCAGTGCTAGACCTCAGGATGGCTACACCTTC
D: TRBD1; size: -; V: TRBV25-1; length: 13; J: TRBJ1-2; CDR3: CASRTDRGYGYTF; DNA: TGTGCCAGCAGGACAGACAGGGGCTATGGCTACACCTTC
D: TRBD1; size: -; V: TRBV28; length: 16; J: TRBJ1-3; CDR3: CASTAGGEPSGNTIYF; DNA: TGTGCCAGCACCGCAGGGGGAGAACCCTCTGGAAACACCATATATTTT
D: TRBD1; size: -; V: TRBV5-1; length: 14; J: TRBJ1-4; CDR3: CASSLQGANEKLFF; DNA: TGCGCCAGCAGCTTACAGGGGGCTAATGAAAAACTGTTTTTT
D: TRBD2; size: -; V: TRBV6-1; length: 15; J: TRBJ2-3; CDR3: CASSQLAASTDTQYF; DNA: TGTGCCAGCAGCCAACTAGCGGCTAGCACAGATACGCAGTATTTT
D: -; size: few; V: TRBV19; length: 13; J: TRBJ1-1; CDR3: CATQTTGNTEAFF; DNA: TGTGCCACCCAAACGACAGGGAACACTGAAGCTTTCTTT
D: -; size: -; V: TRBV7-9; length: 15; J: TRBJ1-1; CDR3: CASSFLRGSGTEAFF; DNA: TGTGCCAGCAGCTTTTTAAGAGGGTCGGGCACTGAAGCTTTCTTT
D: -; size: -; V: TRBV9; length: 12; J: TRBJ2-4; CDR3: CASSIDGNIQYF; DNA: TGTGCCAGCAGTATAGACGGGAACATTCAGTACTTC
D: -; size: once; V: TRBV7-3; length: 15; J: TRBJ2-2; CDR3: CASSSGLTNTGELFF; DNA: TGTGCCAGCAGCTCGGGACTTACAAACACCGGGGAGCTGTTTTTT
D: -; size: -; V: TRBV27; length: 13; J: TRBJ2-7; CDR3: CASSLTMTYEQYF; DNA: TGTGCCAGCAGTCTAACTATGACCTACGAGCAGTACTTC
D: TRBD1; size: -; V: TRBV14; length: 16; J: TRBJ1-1; CDR3: CASSQEGTGVNTEAFF; DNA: TGTGCCAGCAGCCAAGAGGGGACAGGGGTGAACACTGAAGCTTTCTTT
D: -; size: -; V: TRBV7-9; length: 12; J: TRBJ1-1; CDR3: CALGHLNTEAFF; DNA: TGTGCACTGGGACATTTGAACACTGAAGCTTTCTTT
D: TRBD2; size: -; V: TRBV6-1; length: 14; J: TRBJ2-5; CDR3: CASSRAGGQETQYF; DNA: TGTGCCAGCAGTCGAGCGGGAGGCCAAGAGACCCAGTACTTC
D: TRBD2; size: -; V: TRBV7-9; length: 15; J: TRBJ2-1; CDR3: CASSPLAGVENEQFF; DNA: TGTGCCAGCAGCCCCCTAGCGGGAGTAGAGAATGAGCAGTTCTTC
D: -; size: -; V: TRBV9; length: 15; J: TRBJ2-1; CDR3: CASSVAGWMLYEQFF; DNA: TGTGCCAGCAGCGTAGCCGGGTGGATGCTCTATGAGCAGTTCTTC
D: -; size: -; V: TRBV6-5; length: 16; J: TRBJ1-1; CDR3: CASSYAVTGMNTEAFF; DNA: TGTGCCAGCAGTTACGCGGTCACAGGGATGAACACTGAAGCTTTCTTT
D: -; size: -; V: TRBV5-4; length: 11; J: TRBJ1-2; CDR3: CASAGDYGYTF; DNA: TGTGCCAGCGCAGGCGACTATGGCTACACCTTC
D: TRBD1; size: -; V: TRBV27; length: 18; J: TRBJ2-5; CDR3: CASSFSFGTGKLQETQYF; DNA: TGTGCCAGCAGTTTTAGTTTCGGGACAGGGAAACTCCAAGAGACCCAGTACTTC
D: TRBD1; size: once; V: TRBV27; length: 15; J: TRBJ2-7; CDR3: CASSFNSGGRYEQYF; DNA: TGTGCCAGCAGCTTCAACTCAGGGGGCCGATACGAGCAGTACTTC
D: -; size: -; V: TRBV9; length: 13; J: TRBJ2-7; CDR3: CASSVGELGEQYF; DNA: TGTGCCAGCAGCGTCGGAGAGCTTGGCGAGCAGTACTTC
D: TRBD2; size: -; V: TRBV28; length: 15; J: TRBJ2-7; CDR3: CASRPPGLSIYEQYF; DNA: TGTGCCAGCAGACCCCCGGGACTATCGATCTACGAGCAGTACTTC